Listed here are 15 T cell receptor beta chains from one sample, sequenced in a study of OX40 agonist ivuxolimab in advanced cancers. Profiling relied on immunoSEQ multiplex PCR, and the TCRdb table lists in-frame clones only, not all of them. The sample carries under 75,000 clones, 90% to 95% recorded once. The source material was CD4+ or CD8+ T cells sorted from blood, sampled in a trial of the OX40 agonist ivuxolimab. These TCRs come from an adult with an advanced solid tumor such as melanoma, head and neck, liver or kidney cancer.

V is TRBV6-5 and J is TRBJ2-7, with TRBD1 identical over 9 bases. From germline, CDR1 is MNHEY and CDR2 SVGAGI. The CDR3 runs 15 residues. The J segment lost 0 bases and the V segment lost 2 bases, leaving 2 bases of the junction unmatched. This CDR3 reads CASSYGTGSSYEQYF. As DNA, the CDR3 is TGTGCCAGCAGTTACGGGACAGGGTCCTCCTACGAGCAGTACTTC.

The chain recombines TRBV1 with TRBJ2-2; the D call TRBD2 from the table was never checked on the DNA. TRBV1 counts as a pseudogene. The CDR3 runs to 18 residues. CDR3 in DNA: TGCACCAGCAGCCAAGATAATCAACTAGCGGGAGATACCGGGGAGCTGTTTTTT. Amino acids: CTSSQDNQLAGDTGELFF.

The genes are TRBV6-6 and TRBJ2-3; 9 bases line up with TRBD2. Germline V CDR1 and CDR2: MNHNY, SVGAGI (reference sequence). Unmatched junction bases numbered 6, after V lost 1 base and J lost 4 bases. There are 16 residues in the CDR3. The CDR3 is CASSYFRLAESDTQYF. Here the CDR3 DNA reads TGTGCCAGCAGTTACTTTCGACTAGCGGAGTCAGATACGCAGTATTTT.

This chain connects TRBV2 to TRBJ2-5; 7 bases fit TRBD1. The CDR3 covers 16 residues. Germline CDR1 reads SNHLY; CDR2 reads FYNNEI. J was trimmed by 5 bases and V by 3 bases; bases with no gene match: 12. CDR3 residues: CASSEPRDRAGETQYF. DNA of the CDR3: TGTGCCAGCAGTGAGCCCCGAGACAGGGCTGGGGAGACCCAGTACTTC.

A single count supports this clone. This chain uses TRBV18 with TRBJ2-3; 9 positions agree with TRBD1. J lost 3 bases, V lost 4 bases, and 5 bases had no gene match. The germline gives CDR1 KGHSH, CDR2 LQKENI. The CDR3 consists of 15 residues. CDR3 sequence reads: CASSLWDRATDTQYF. CDR3 sequence (DNA): TGTGCCAGCTCACTTTGGGACAGGGCGACAGATACGCAGTATTTT. Using reference TRBV18 and TRBJ2-3 for the parts outside the CDR3, the full variable domain is NAGVMQNPRHLVRRRGQEARLRCSPMKGHSHVYWYRQLPEEGLKFMVYLQKENIIDESGMPKERFSAEFPKEGPSILRIQQVVRGDSAAYFCASSLWDRATDTQYFGPGTRLTVL.

The rearrangement links TRBV11-2 to TRBJ1-1; unclear D gene. CDR3 length: 13 residues. V shed 2 bases and J shed 5 bases, with 9 bases lying between them. Germline V gene lookup returns CDR1 SGHAT and CDR2 FQNNGV. For the CDR3, the DNA is TGTGCCAGCAGCTTAAGGGTGGATACTGAAGCTTTCTTT. Encoded protein: CASSLRVDTEAFF.

The chain combines TRBV19 with TRBJ2-1; 7 bases match TRBD2. V lost 3 bases to trimming and J lost 3 bases; unmatched junction nucleotides: 5. Germline assignment: CDR1 LNHDA and CDR2 SQIVND (reference sequence). This CDR3 region has 15 residues. This chain's CDR3 is CASSMSGGNYNEQFF. CDR3 nucleotide sequence: TGTGCCAGTAGTATGTCCGGGGGGAACTACAATGAGCAGTTCTTC.

The V gene is TRBV6-1, the J gene TRBJ1-5; 8 bases align to TRBD1. J lost 6 bases, V lost 10 bases, and 11 bases had no gene match. Per the germline V gene, CDR1 is MNHNS and CDR2 is SASEGT. The CDR3 has 14 amino acids. CDR3 DNA sequence: TGTGCCATGACGGACAGGGTGGGGGGTCAGCCCCAGCATTTT. Its translation is CAMTDRVGGQPQHF.

This clone was recorded a few times. The chain is built from TRBV2 and TRBJ1-1, with D hard to call. V gave up 6 bases and J gave up 6 bases, with 17 bases separating them. CDR3 length equals 14 residues. Germline V gene sequence: CDR1 SNHLY, CDR2 FYNNEI. This CDR3 reads CASSPSGLAAEAFF. As DNA, the CDR3 is TGTGCCAGCAGCCCCTCCGGGTTGGCCGCTGAAGCTTTCTTT.

The chain has TRBV12-5 and TRBJ1-2; no clear D gene. The CDR3 is 16 residues long. Trimming shortened V by 2 bases and J by 6 bases, and 19 bases separated the two germline ends. The V gene's germline CDR1 is LGHNT and CDR2 FRNRAP. The CDR3 here is CASGLPFPGELDGYTF. As DNA, the CDR3 is TGTGCTAGTGGTTTGCCCTTTCCCGGGGAGCTGGATGGCTACACCTTC.

This chain joins TRBV2 and TRBJ2-3; a possible D gene is TRBD1 (6 bases). Germline V lookup: CDR1 SNHLY, CDR2 FYNNEI. The CDR3 length is 22 residues. V was pared by 3 bases and J by 0 bases, with 31 bases between. CDR3 region: CASSDWQGYRDNHPQSTDTQYF. The CDR3 nucleotides read TGTGCCAGCAGTGATTGGCAGGGGTACCGGGACAACCACCCCCAGAGCACAGATACGCAGTATTTT.

The chain employs TRBV9 and TRBJ1-1; perhaps TRBD1 as D (6 bases). The CDR3 has 18 residues. The V gene's germline CDR1 is SGDLS and CDR2 YYNGEE. V dropped 3 bases and J dropped 1 base, with 22 bases sitting between them. The CDR3 is CASSATIMGGTRNTEAFF. As DNA, the CDR3 is TGTGCCAGCAGCGCCACGATAATGGGCGGGACAAGGAACACTGAAGCTTTCTTT.

V and J are TRBV27 and TRBJ2-7, with TRBD2 identical over 11 bases. The germline V gene encodes CDR1 MNHEY and CDR2 SMNVEV (reference sequence). The CDR3 has 15 amino acids. The V and J ends lost 4 bases and 2 bases, in that order; junction bases with no gene match: 4. CDR3 DNA sequence: TGTGCCAGCAGTTCGCAGACTAGCGGGGCCTACGAGCAGTACTTC. Protein product: CASSSQTSGAYEQYF.

The chain employs TRBV7-6 and TRBJ2-2; no clear D gene. The germline CDR1 and CDR2 sequences are SGHVS and FNYEAQ. Trimming stripped 6 bases from V and 0 bases from J, with 17 bases between. CDR3 length: 17 amino acids. The DNA of the CDR3 is TGTGCCAGCAGTCCCACTCTGGCTCGGACGAACACCGGGGAGCTGTTTTTT. It encodes CASSPTLARTNTGELFF.

This chain links TRBV7-3 with TRBJ2-3, with 7 bases fitting TRBD1. Looked up from germline, CDR1 is SGHTA and CDR2 is FQGTGA. CDR3 length: 14 amino acids. J lost 2 bases, V lost 5 bases, and 4 bases had no gene match. The CDR3 sequence is CASSAEGATDTQYF. CDR3 bases: TGTGCCAGCAGCGCCGAGGGGGCCACAGATACGCAGTATTTT.